This is a list of T cell receptor beta chains from one sample in a study of blood T cell repertoires in COVID-19. Only in-frame clones appear in the TCRdb table, and some are missing; sequencing was by immunoSEQ multiplex PCR. The sample lists more than 95,000 clones; more than 75% were seen once. Sequencing was performed on peripheral blood. These receptors were collected from a human donor in a cohort sampled during active COVID-19. Each CDR3 is given without its conserved first and last residue. Each record gives: V gene, CDR3 length, CDR3 protein.

TRBV2 11 ASAPAGVNEQY
TRBV5-1 12 ASSNDQAPYEQY
TRBV3-1/TRBV3-2 10 ASSLSVGGYT
TRBV27 13 ASSFMQDLADTQY
TRBV7-9 11 ASSSRGADTQY
TRBV10-3 12 AISGLGQYNEQF
TRBV27 11 ASSPRTGNGYT
TRBV7-9 13 ASSLEGTGGQPQH
TRBV4-1 15 ASSQAASGRSSYEQY
TRBV7-9 12 ASSWTGVGNEQF
TRBV28 11 ASVSGGPGTQY
TRBV23-1 15 ASSQKDRGDSGNTIY
TRBV5-6 10 ASRTALGGYT
TRBV10-3 12 ATDGGGSTDTQY
TRBV5-1 16 ASSLVRGLAVYRNEQF
TRBV5-1 13 ASSWGQVSYNEQF
TRBV3-1/TRBV3-2 17 ASSQGWTSGDTSTDTQY
TRBV3-1/TRBV3-2 13 ASSQDGMWANTQY
TRBV7-9 14 ASSFGTGTPTYEQY
TRBV18 15 ASSPRRQGHSSYEQY
TRBV19 11 ASSIGQGYEQY
TRBV29-1 10 SVVTGGTEAF
TRBV7-4 15 ASRFAGGGSSYNEQF
TRBV30 13 AWSLYRGTNTEAF
TRBV27 13 ASRPVGGVRYEQY
TRBV6-6 11 ASTPRPETEAF
TRBV10-1 14 ARRTTSGRGTGELF
TRBV5-1 11 ASSLQGGEGYT
TRBV4-1 12 ASSRLVSSNGYT
TRBV12-3/TRBV12-4 11 ASSFSRADTQY
TRBV5-6 12 ASSLAGGRDGYT
TRBV7-9 16 ASSFPPLAGGGGETQY
TRBV15 14 ATSREVTGFYNEQF
TRBV12-3/TRBV12-4 10 ASTPHEREAF
TRBV7-2 11 ASSLSGVYGYT
TRBV7-8 13 ASRATGTGGSEAF
TRBV9 14 ASSPRATSGSETQY
TRBV4-2 12 ASSQDLDRETQY
TRBV5-1 12 ASKTTAGSGGYT
TRBV6-2/TRBV6-3 11 ASSPTGLRGYT
TRBV2 14 ASSEAVAQTKNIQY
TRBV10-1 13 ASSDGTGGLGEQF
TRBV6-1 16 ASSEWSPGLAGSYEQY
TRBV9 12 ASSVGTAGETQY
TRBV30 10 ASLQGNYGYT
TRBV4-1 15 ASSQDSRTGWKTEAF
TRBV29-1 13 SVDEGARLYNEQF
TRBV3-1/TRBV3-2 14 ASSPQGILAKNIQY